Sequencing of this T cell receptor (beta chain) was carried out in a study of blood T cell repertoires in COVID-19. About the study: The origin of the acute and convalescent COVID-19 samples was the United States, Italy and Spain.

CDR1 is LNHDA and CDR2 is SQIVND in the germline V gene (reference sequence). Trimming took off 6 bases at V and 2 bases at J, with 14 bases between the two ends. This CDR3 has 15 residues. Per the authors' pipeline: Estimates of nucleated cell counts were drawn from the amplification of reference gene primers. The table came from immunoSEQ multiplex PCR; TCRdb's copy has only in-frame clones and leaves some out. Clone size and V and J calls were adopted from that table, with D and trimming inferred from the DNA. The sample yields about 390,000 clones, around 87% seen once. J is TRBJ1-3 and V is TRBV19; D is uncertain. This receptor was taken from a woman aged 55-70 years with COVID-19, enrolled during active disease. The sample consisted of peripheral blood. CDR3 in amino acids: CASSPVREPGNTIYF. CDR3 nucleotide sequence: TGTGCCAGTAGCCCTGTACGGGAGCCTGGAAACACCATATATTTT.